The 23 T cell receptor beta chains below were found in one sample sequenced in a study of T-cell memory formation after mild COVID-19. Each CDR3 protein is one row after TCRdb ran MiXCR on the 5' RACE reads. The profile covers 35,000 to 50,000 distinct CDR3 sequences, with nearly 9.5% appearing a single time and roughly 10% taken by the ten largest. The sequenced material came from PBMCs or a T cell subset sorted from them (not recorded which). The origin of the receptors is an adult woman who had mild COVID-19 (a few samples of this study predate the infection). Cell type and time point are not known.

V and J are TRBV24-1 and TRBJ2-1; the D is unclear. The V end was cut by 5 bases, the J end by 10 bases, with 14 bases between. The CDR3 length is 13 residues. Germline CDR1 and CDR2: KGHDR and SFDVKD. CDR3 sequence: CATSGSAVREQFF. In DNA, the CDR3 is TGTGCCACCAGTGGGTCTGCGGTGAGGGAGCAGTTCTTC.

Concerning this clonotype itself: A clone one base away is much larger, so this may be a read error. The chain has TRBV5-1 and TRBJ2-3; D gene unclear. This CDR3 region has 15 residues. CDR1 is SGHRS, CDR2 YFSETQ, per germline. CDR3 loop: CDSSPGPSSTDTQYF. CDR3 in DNA: TGCGACAGCAGCCCGGGTCCATCGAGCACAGATACGCAGTATTTT.

V is TRBV19 and J is TRBJ2-3; TRBD1 matches at 10 bases. The CDR3 has 14 amino acids. From germline, CDR1 is LNHDA and CDR2 SQIVND (reference sequence). The J segment lost 6 bases and the V segment lost 3 bases, leaving 3 bases of the junction unmatched. The CDR3 region has the DNA TGTGCCAGTAGTATTGGGGACAGGGGTGATACGCAGTATTTT. Protein: CASSIGDRGDTQYF.

The V call is TRBV14, the J call TRBJ2-7; 11 bases are shared with TRBD2. Trimming cost V 5 bases and J 1 base; bases outside gene matches: 1. Germline lookup yields CDR1 SGHDN and CDR2 FVKESK. CDR3 length: 14 amino acids. As DNA, the CDR3 is TGTGCCAGCAGCTGGACTAGCGGGTCCTACGAGCAGTACTTC. It translates to CASSWTSGSYEQYF.

This clonotype has a handful of counts. V and J are TRBV4-2 and TRBJ2-5; TRBD1 or TRBD2 may be the D gene (5 bases each). From germline, CDR1 is LGHNA and CDR2 YNFKEQ. V lost 0 bases, J lost 9 bases, and 11 bases lay in between. CDR3 length: 13 residues. This CDR3 is CASSQDLLGAQYF. Here the CDR3 DNA reads TGTGCCAGCAGCCAAGACCTGCTGGGGGCCCAGTACTTC.

J is TRBJ1-1 and V is TRBV7-9; the D gene is possibly TRBD1 (5 bases). V lost 4 bases and J lost 8, with 11 bases in between. CDR3 length equals 12 residues. The germline V gene encodes CDR1 SEHNR and CDR2 FQNEAQ (reference sequence). The CDR3 bases are TGTGCCAGCAGCTCTACCGGGACCGAAGCTTTCTTT. It specifies CASSSTGTEAFF. Variable domain in full (rest from reference TRBV7-9 and TRBJ1-1): DTGVSQNPRHKITKRGQNVTFRCDPISEHNRLYWYRQTLGQGPEFLTYFQNEAQLEKSRLLSDRFSAERPKGSFSTLEIQRTEQGDSAMYLCASSSTGTEAFFGQGTRLTVV.

This clonotype was observed a handful of times. This sequence joins TRBV9 and TRBJ2-5; tentative D call: TRBD1 (5 bases). V gave up 1 base and J gave up 3 bases, with 13 bases separating them. The CDR3 extends over 15 amino acids. In germline, CDR1 is SGDLS, CDR2 YYNGEE. The CDR3 region has the DNA TGTGCCAGCAGCGTACAGGGCCAGGGTAAAGAGACCCAGTACTTC. This codes for CASSVQGQGKETQYF.

V is TRBV9 and J is TRBJ2-2, with TRBD2 matching 9 bases. V was pared by 5 bases and J by 4 bases, with 12 bases of the junction left unmatched. This CDR3 has 17 residues. Germline loops: CDR1 SGDLS, CDR2 YYNGEE. The DNA of the CDR3 is TGTGCCAGCAGTCACAACAGGGCAGCGGGGGGCACCGGGGAGCTGTTTTTT. Protein product: CASSHNRAAGGTGELFF.

The chain carries TRBV12-3 or TRBV12-4 and TRBJ2-5; D remains unclear. Between the trimmed V and J ends, which lost 5 bases and 5 bases, there was a span of 9 bases. The CDR3 totals 12 residues. The CDR3 sequence is CASSGERETQYF. CDR3 DNA sequence: TGTGCCAGCAGTGGTGAGCGTGAGACCCAGTACTTC.

The rearrangement uses TRBV12-3 or TRBV12-4 and TRBJ2-5, with 8 bases lining up with TRBD2. The CDR3 has 13 amino acids. J lost 4 bases, V lost 6 bases, and 4 bases had no gene match. The CDR3 spells CASRITSGETQYF. Written as DNA, the CDR3 is TGTGCCAGCAGGATCACTAGCGGAGAGACCCAGTACTTC.

The chain employs TRBV19 and TRBJ1-5; TRBD1 matches at 7 bases. Per germline, CDR1 LNHDA and CDR2 SQIVND (reference sequence). Trimming cost V 8 bases and J 5 bases; bases outside gene matches: 6. The CDR3 runs to 13 residues. The CDR3 here is CASSQGLDQPQHF. The DNA of the CDR3 is TGTGCCAGTTCACAGGGGTTAGATCAGCCCCAGCATTTT.

This chain joins TRBV7-9 and TRBJ1-2; 7 bases are a match to TRBD1. Germline CDR1 and CDR2: SEHNR and FQNEAQ (reference sequence). The CDR3 spans 14 residues. V was pared by 2 bases and J by 8 bases, with 8 bases of the junction left unmatched. The CDR3 DNA sequence: TGTGCCAGCAGCTTAATCGTAGGGGGCGTGGGCTACACCTTC. Translating gives CASSLIVGGVGYTF. The complete variable domain, with remaining parts taken from reference TRBV7-9 and TRBJ1-2, reads DTGVSQNPRHKITKRGQNVTFRCDPISEHNRLYWYRQTLGQGPEFLTYFQNEAQLEKSRLLSDRFSAERPKGSFSTLEIQRTEQGDSAMYLCASSLIVGGVGYTFGSGTRLTVV.

The count of this clonotype is one. This chain links TRBV20-1 with TRBJ1-5; the match to TRBD1 covers 7 bases. CDR1 and CDR2 from the germline V gene are DFQATT and SNEGSKA (reference sequence). J gave up 7 bases and V 3 bases, and 15 bases lay outside the gene matches. The CDR3 sequence is 16 residues long. CDR3 loop: CSARFQTGREGQPQHF. CDR3 coding DNA: TGCAGTGCTAGGTTTCAGACAGGGCGAGAGGGACAGCCCCAGCATTTT.

The chain has TRBV7-6 and TRBJ2-3, with 10 bases lining up with TRBD2. Germline V gene sequence: CDR1 SGHVS, CDR2 FNYEAQ. CDR3 length equals 16 residues. The J segment lost 2 bases and the V segment lost 2 bases, leaving 4 bases of the junction unmatched. The CDR3 protein is CASSLSSGSSTDTQYF. The DNA for the CDR3 is TGTGCCAGCAGCTTATCTAGCGGGAGCTCCACAGATACGCAGTATTTT.

CDR3 sequence: CASSLMGEGLVNEQFF. The CDR3 coding sequence is TGTGCCAGCAGCTTAATGGGGGAGGGCCTCGTTAATGAGCAGTTCTTC. V and J are TRBV7-3 and TRBJ2-1, with 7 bases fitting TRBD2. Germline-derived CDR1 and CDR2 are SGHTA and FQGTGA. V was clipped by 1 base and J by 7 bases; unmatched bases: 10. This CDR3 region has 16 residues.

This clonotype was picked up a small number of times. The genes are TRBV11-2 and TRBJ2-1, with 10 bases fitting TRBD2. The germline CDR1 and CDR2 sequences are SGHAT and FQNNGV. The CDR3 totals 17 residues. The ends lost 1 base at V and 3 bases at J; junction bases unmatched: 6. The CDR3 DNA sequence: TGTGCCAGCAGCTTAGCCCTAGCGGGAGTTGGCTACAATGAGCAGTTCTTC. Its translation is CASSLALAGVGYNEQFF. Full variable domain (outside the CDR3, taken from reference TRBV11-2 and TRBJ2-1): EAGVAQSPRYKIIEKRQSVAFWCNPISGHATLYWYQQILGQGPKLLIQFQNNGVVDDSQLPKDRFSAERLKGVDSTLKIQPAKLEDSAVYLCASSLALAGVGYNEQFFGPGTRLTVL.

This clonotype was seen many times. The V and J genes are TRBV15 and TRBJ2-5; D is perhaps TRBD2 (6 bases). V was trimmed by 0 bases and J by 8 bases, leaving 16 bases between them. Per the germline V gene, CDR1 is LNHNV and CDR2 is YYDKDF (reference sequence). The CDR3 is made up of 15 amino acids. In DNA, the CDR3 is TGTGCCACCAGCAGAGATCGGCAGGTAGCGGTTACCCAGTACTTC. This sequence encodes CATSRDRQVAVTQYF.

At least ten counts were recorded for this clonotype. The J gene is TRBJ2-7, the V gene TRBV5-1; D could derive from TRBD1 or TRBD2 (5 bases each). CDR1 SGHRS and CDR2 YFSETQ come from the germline V gene. V lost 0 bases and J 2 bases, leaving 9 bases between the germline ends. The length of the CDR3 is 14 residues. The CDR3 is CASSLAQGAYEQYF. The CDR3 bases are TGCGCCAGCAGCTTGGCGCAGGGAGCCTACGAGCAGTACTTC. Full variable domain (rest looked up from reference TRBV5-1 and TRBJ2-7): KAGVTQTPRYLIKTRGQQVTLSCSPISGHRSVSWYQQTPGQGLQFLFEYFSETQRNKGNFPGRFSGRQFSNSRSEMNVSTLELGDSALYLCASSLAQGAYEQYFGPGTRLTVT.

This clonotype was seen ten or more times. This chain links TRBV30 with TRBJ2-7; 7 bases match TRBD2. This CDR3 has 13 amino acids. The ends lost 5 bases at V and 4 bases at J; junction bases unmatched: 8. From germline, CDR1 is GTSNPN and CDR2 SVGIG (reference sequence). CDR3: CAWGAGLGYEQYF. The CDR3 DNA follows: TGTGCCTGGGGGGCCGGACTAGGATACGAGCAGTACTTC.

The table lists this clonotype with a few counts. The genes are TRBV5-5 and TRBJ2-7; 10 nucleotides align to TRBD2. Germline V CDR1 and CDR2: SGHKS, YYEKEE (reference sequence). The CDR3 is made up of 15 amino acids. Germline trimming cut 5 bases from V and 1 base from J; bases unmatched to any gene: 6. The CDR3 is CASSLSGGESYEQYF. The DNA of the CDR3 is TGTGCCAGCAGTTTGAGCGGGGGGGAATCCTACGAGCAGTACTTC.

This clonotype appeared many times. The V and J genes are TRBV5-1 and TRBJ2-3, with D unresolved. Trimming shortened V by 2 bases and J by 4 bases, and 8 bases separated the two germline ends. This CDR3 has 13 residues. Germline lookup yields CDR1 SGHRS and CDR2 YFSETQ. The CDR3 protein is CASSLGSADTQYF. The DNA of the CDR3 is TGCGCCAGCAGCTTAGGGTCAGCAGATACGCAGTATTTT.

There are many counts of this clonotype. This chain links TRBV29-1 with TRBJ1-1; D is unresolved. This CDR3 comprises 11 residues. V was trimmed by 4 bases and J by 7 bases, leaving 10 bases between them. Germline assignment: CDR1 SQVTM and CDR2 ANQGSEA. The CDR3 DNA reads as TGCAGCGTTGTAAGGTCGAGTGAAGCTTTCTTT. Its translation: CSVVRSSEAFF.

The chain uses TRBV18 and TRBJ2-7; D possibly corresponds to TRBD2 (5 bases). In germline, CDR1 is KGHSH, CDR2 LQKENI. V dropped 4 bases and J dropped 7 bases, with 11 bases sitting between them. This CDR3 contains 12 residues. In DNA form, the CDR3 reads TGTGCCAGCTCACGTACTTCGGGGGAGCAGTACTTC. Amino acids: CASSRTSGEQYF.